The sequence of this TCR beta chain was determined in a study of blood T cell repertoires in COVID-19. Study background: The United States, Italy and Spain provided the acute and convalescent COVID-19 samples. Sources were T cells, B-cell-depleted T cells, or PBMCs; the material itself was cDNA or gDNA.

CDR1 ENHRY and CDR2 SYGVKD come from the germline V gene. The V end was cut by 7 bases, the J end by 1 base, with 10 bases between. This CDR3 spans 14 amino acids. Source study methods: Quantification of nucleated cells was approximated via reference gene primer amplification. Assay: immunoSEQ multiplex PCR; the TCRdb copy retains only in-frame clones and omits some. V and J calls and clone size are those listed in that table; D and trimming were worked out from the DNA. Of under 150,000 clones in the sample, around 82% were seen once. This rearrangement joins TRBV10-3 to TRBJ2-2, with D possibly TRBD2 on 5 matching bases. This TCR was sampled from a man aged 60-69 years with active or convalescent COVID-19. Sequencing input: peripheral blood. CDR3 loop: CAIMREWNTGELFF. The DNA of the CDR3 is TGTGCCATCATGAGGGAGTGGAACACCGGGGAGCTGTTTTTT.